This TCR beta chain was sequenced during a study of CD8+ T cells in alopecia areata. Study overall: Treatment of the treated patients consisted of oral tofacitinib, 5 to 10 mg twice daily.

Sample treatment: oral pan-JAK inhibitor, 5-10 mg twice daily. Extraction of RNA preceded its reverse transcription into cDNA, which served as the sequencing template. Data came from immunoSEQ multiplex PCR; TCRdb stores just in-frame clones and leaves some out. The repertoire consists of under 250,000 clones, with more than 45% occurring once and the leading ten covering roughly 1.5%. CDR1 and CDR2 from the germline V gene are SGHTA and FQGNSA. J gave up 2 bases and V 5 bases, and 7 bases lay outside the gene matches. CDR3 length equals 16 residues. General observations from the study: Compared with normal scalp, lesional scalp had higher clonality and more expanded CD8+ clones.

In regard to this clone: Antigen: not known.

The chain is built from TRBV7-2 and TRBJ2-3; the match to TRBD2 covers 10 bases. The sequencing used CD4+ T cells sorted from blood, collected at week 4, from a patient treated with tofacitinib. This TCR derives from a human donor with alopecia areata. The CDR3 DNA sequence: TGTGCCAGCAGCCTTCAACTAGCGGGGCCCACAGATACGCAGTATTTT. As protein: CASSLQLAGPTDTQYF.